Included here is one TCR beta chain sequence, with context. The entry originates in a study of blood T cells in healthy people across ages. A sample-barcoded 5' primer and a J-beta primer mix were used in a second PCR of roughly 7 to 12 cycles. TCRdb independently ran MiXCR on the 5' RACE reads; one entry per CDR3 protein. This table holds around 800,000 distinct CDR3 sequences, less than 80% found once. Germline V gene data show CDR1 as LGHNA and CDR2 as YSLEER. Germline trimming cut 3 bases from V and 9 bases from J; bases unmatched to any gene: 8. This CDR3 comprises 14 residues. The TCR originated in a man aged 30 to 39 in good health. The sequencing input was blood. This chain links TRBV4-3 with TRBJ2-1, with TRBD1 identical over 7 bases. This CDR3 reads CASSHNRGAGEQFF. The CDR3 nucleotides are TGCGCCAGCAGCCACAACAGGGGCGCGGGTGAGCAGTTCTTC.